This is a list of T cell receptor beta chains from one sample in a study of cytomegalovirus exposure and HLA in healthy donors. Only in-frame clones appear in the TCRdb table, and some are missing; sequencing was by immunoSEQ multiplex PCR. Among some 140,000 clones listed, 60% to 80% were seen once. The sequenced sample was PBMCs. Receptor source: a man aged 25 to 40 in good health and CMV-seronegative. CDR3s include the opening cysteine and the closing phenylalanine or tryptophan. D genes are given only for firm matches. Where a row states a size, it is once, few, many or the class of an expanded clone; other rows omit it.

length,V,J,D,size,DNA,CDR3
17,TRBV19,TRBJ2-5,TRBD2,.,TGTGCCAGTAGTATAGGTCGACATTTGGGACTACGGGAGACCCAGTACTTC,CASSIGRHLGLRETQYF
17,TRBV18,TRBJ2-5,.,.,TGTGCCAGCTCACCACCGTTCAGCGCCCAGGGGGGAGAGACCCAGTACTTC,CASSPPFSAQGGETQYF
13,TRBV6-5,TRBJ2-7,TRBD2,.,TGTGCCAGCAGACGGGAGGGACCCTACGAGCAGTACTTC,CASRREGPYEQYF
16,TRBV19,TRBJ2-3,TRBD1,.,TGTGCCAGTGGGGACCCAGGGGGCAAGGGGACAGATACGCAGTATTTT,CASGDPGGKGTDTQYF
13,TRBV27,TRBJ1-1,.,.,TGTGCCAGCAGTTTAGGGCCGGCCACTGAAGCTTTCTTT,CASSLGPATEAFF
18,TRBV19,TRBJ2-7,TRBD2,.,TGTGCCAGTAGTATCAGTATAGGCGGGCGGGAGTACACCTACGAGCAGTACTTC,CASSISIGGREYTYEQYF
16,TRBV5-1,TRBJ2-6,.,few,TGCGCCAGCAGCTCGGGACTGTTTTCTGGGGCCAACGTCCTGACTTTC,CASSSGLFSGANVLTF
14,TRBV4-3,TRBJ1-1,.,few,TGCGCCAGCAGCCTAAGAGCACACGGAGATGAAGCTTTCTTT,CASSLRAHGDEAFF
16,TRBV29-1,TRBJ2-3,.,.,TGCAGCGTTGGGGCCCCCGGGACAAAGATCACAGATACGCAGTATTTT,CSVGAPGTKITDTQYF
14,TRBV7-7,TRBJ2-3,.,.,TGTGCCAGCAGCTTACAGTCCTCCCCAGATACGCAGTATTTT,CASSLQSSPDTQYF
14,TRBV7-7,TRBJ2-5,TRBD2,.,TGTGCCAGCAGCCTGGGACTAGCCCAAGAGACCCAGTACTTC,CASSLGLAQETQYF
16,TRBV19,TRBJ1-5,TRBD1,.,TGTGCCAGTAGTAGCGGGACAGGGATTAGCAATCAGCCCCAGCATTTT,CASSSGTGISNQPQHF
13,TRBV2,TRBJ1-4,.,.,TGTGCCAGCATAGATGCAACTAATGAAAAACTGTTTTTT,CASIDATNEKLFF
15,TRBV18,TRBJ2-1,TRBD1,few,TGTGCCAGCTCACTCGGGACAGGGGGCGAAAATGAGCAGTTCTTC,CASSLGTGGENEQFF
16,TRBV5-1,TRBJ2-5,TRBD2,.,TGCGCCAGCAGCGAAGGGCCGGGGGGGATAGGGGAGACCCAGTACTTC,CASSEGPGGIGETQYF
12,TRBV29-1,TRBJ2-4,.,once,TGCAGCGTTGTTGGTCAGGGGTGGATTCAGTACTTC,CSVVGQGWIQYF
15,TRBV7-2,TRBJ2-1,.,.,TGTGCCAGCGGCCAGCGGCCGAGCTCCTACAATGAGCAGTTCTTC,CASGQRPSSYNEQFF
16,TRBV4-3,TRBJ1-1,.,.,TGCGCCAGCAGCCCCTCCCACACAGTCATGAACACTGAAGCTTTCTTT,CASSPSHTVMNTEAFF
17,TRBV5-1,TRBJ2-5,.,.,TGCGCCAGCAGCTTGGCCGGTCGTAGGGCGGGGCAAGAGACCCAGTACTTC,CASSLAGRRAGQETQYF
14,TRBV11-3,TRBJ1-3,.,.,TGTGCCAGCAGCCCTATAAGCTCTGGAAACACCATATATTTT,CASSPISSGNTIYF
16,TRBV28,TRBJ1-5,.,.,TGTGCCAGCAGTTTATTTAGCAGGGGACCGAATCAGCCCCAGCATTTT,CASSLFSRGPNQPQHF
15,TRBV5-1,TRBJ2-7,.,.,TGCGCCAGCAGCTCCTCCGGGTTCCAAAACTACGAGCAGTACTTC,CASSSSGFQNYEQYF
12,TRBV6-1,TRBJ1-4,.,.,TGTGCCAGCAGTGAGTTCGAGGAAAAACTGTTTTTT,CASSEFEEKLFF
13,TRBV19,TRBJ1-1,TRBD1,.,TGTGCCAGTCGGGACAGGATAAACACTGAAGCTTTCTTT,CASRDRINTEAFF
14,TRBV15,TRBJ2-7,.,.,TGTGCCACCAGCAACCCGGGATCCCGCTACGAGCAGTACTTC,CATSNPGSRYEQYF
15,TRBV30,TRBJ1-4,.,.,TGTGCCTGGAGGGATTCTCGGGGGGCGAGTGAAAAACTGTTTTTT,CAWRDSRGASEKLFF
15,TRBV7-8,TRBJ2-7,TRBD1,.,TGTGCCAGCAGCCGAGGACAGGGAATATACTACGAGCAGTACTTC,CASSRGQGIYYEQYF
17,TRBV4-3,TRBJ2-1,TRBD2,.,TGCGCCAGCAGCCTAACGGGACTAGCGGACCCCTACAATGAGCAGTTCTTC,CASSLTGLADPYNEQFF
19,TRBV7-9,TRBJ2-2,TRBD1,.,TGTGCCAGCAGCTTAGGGATTGGGACAGGGAATTCGAACACCGGGGAGCTGTTTTTT,CASSLGIGTGNSNTGELFF
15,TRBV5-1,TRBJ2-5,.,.,TGCGCCAGCAGCCCAGGGCTCCAATTGAGGGAGACCCAGTACTTC,CASSPGLQLRETQYF
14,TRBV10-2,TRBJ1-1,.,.,TGCGCCAGCACGGAGCAGGGCGTCTATACTGAAGCTTTCTTT,CASTEQGVYTEAFF
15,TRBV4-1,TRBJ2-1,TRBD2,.,TGCGCCAGCAGACATCCTAGCGGGAGTTACAATGAGCAGTTCTTC,CASRHPSGSYNEQFF
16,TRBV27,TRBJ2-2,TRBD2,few,TGTGCCAGCAGAACAATAGCGGGAGGCTCCACCGGGGAGCTGTTTTTT,CASRTIAGGSTGELFF
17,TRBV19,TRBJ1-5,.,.,TGTGCCAGTAGTATTCTGGGCAGCCCATTCAGCAATCAGCCCCAGCATTTT,CASSILGSPFSNQPQHF
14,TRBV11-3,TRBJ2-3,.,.,TGTGCCAGCAGCTTTGGCGGGAGCACAGATACGCAGTATTTT,CASSFGGSTDTQYF
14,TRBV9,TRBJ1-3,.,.,TGTGCCAGCAGCGTAGGCGATTCTGGAAACACCATATATTTT,CASSVGDSGNTIYF
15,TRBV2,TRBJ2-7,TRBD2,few,TGTGCCAGCAGACCCGGACTAGCGGGAGGCTCCGAGCAGTACTTC,CASRPGLAGGSEQYF
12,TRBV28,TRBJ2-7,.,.,TGTGCCAGCAGTTTATCGGGTTACGAGCAGTACTTC,CASSLSGYEQYF
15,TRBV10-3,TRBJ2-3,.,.,TGTGCCACCCCCGATAACAAACCAAGCACAGATACGCAGTATTTT,CATPDNKPSTDTQYF
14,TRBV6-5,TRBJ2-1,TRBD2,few,TGTGCCAGCTGGCCCGGGACTAGCTTTACAGAGCAGTTCTTC,CASWPGTSFTEQFF
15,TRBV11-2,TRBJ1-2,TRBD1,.,TGTGCCAGCAGCTTCACGGACAGGGACATCTATGGCTACACCTTC,CASSFTDRDIYGYTF
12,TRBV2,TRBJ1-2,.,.,TGTGCCAGCAGGGTCGGGGTCGGTGGCTACACCTTC,CASRVGVGGYTF
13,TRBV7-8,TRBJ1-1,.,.,TGTGCCAGCAGCTCCGACATGAACACTGAAGCTTTCTTT,CASSSDMNTEAFF
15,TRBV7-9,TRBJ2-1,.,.,TGTGCCAGCATTGGCGACTTCGGCTCCTACAATGAGCAGTTCTTC,CASIGDFGSYNEQFF
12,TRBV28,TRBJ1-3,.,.,TGTGCCACAGGAAACTCTGGAAACACCATATATTTT,CATGNSGNTIYF
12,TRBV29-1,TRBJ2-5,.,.,TGCAGCGTCTACGGACAGCAAGAGACCCAGTACTTC,CSVYGQQETQYF
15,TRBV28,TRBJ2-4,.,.,TGTGCCAGCAGTTACCCGGGGGAGGACAAAAACATTCAGTACTTC,CASSYPGEDKNIQYF
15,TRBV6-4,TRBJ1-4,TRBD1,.,TGTGCCAGCAGTGACCCGACAGGGGTTAATGAAAAACTGTTTTTT,CASSDPTGVNEKLFF
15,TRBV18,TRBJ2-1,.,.,TGTGCCAGCTCACCACCTGTGGCTTTCGTCAATGAGCAGTTCTTC,CASSPPVAFVNEQFF
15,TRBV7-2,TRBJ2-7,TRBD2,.,TGTGCCAGCAGCCTCCAAGCGGGAGGACCCTACGAGCAGTACTTC,CASSLQAGGPYEQYF
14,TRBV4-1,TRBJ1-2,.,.,TGCGCCAGCAGCCAACAAGGACAGATCAGTGGCTACACCTTC,CASSQQGQISGYTF
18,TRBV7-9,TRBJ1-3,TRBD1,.,TGTGCCAGCAGCTTAGAACGGTCGTACAGGGGTGTGCGAAACACCATATATTTT,CASSLERSYRGVRNTIYF
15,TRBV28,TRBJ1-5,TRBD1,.,TGTGCCAGCAGGATCCGGGACAGGGTCAATCAGCCCCAGCATTTT,CASRIRDRVNQPQHF
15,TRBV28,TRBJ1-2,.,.,TGTGCCAGCAGTCCCGGACAGCTCTATGACTATGGCTACACCTTC,CASSPGQLYDYGYTF
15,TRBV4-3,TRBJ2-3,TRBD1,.,TGCGCCAGCAGCCAGCCACGGACAGGGGTAATTACGCAGTATTTT,CASSQPRTGVITQYF
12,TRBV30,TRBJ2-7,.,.,TGTGCCTGGAGTGGAGACAATTTCGAGCAGTACTTC,CAWSGDNFEQYF
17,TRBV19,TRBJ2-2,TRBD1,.,TGTGCCAGTAGTACATTCTTACAGGGGCGGAACACCGGGGAGCTGTTTTTT,CASSTFLQGRNTGELFF
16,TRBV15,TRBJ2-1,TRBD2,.,TGTGCCACCAGCAGACATAGCGGGAGCTCCTACAATGAGCAGTTCTTC,CATSRHSGSSYNEQFF
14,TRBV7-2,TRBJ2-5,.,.,TGTGCCAGCAGCATACCCCGAGGGCAAGAGACCCAGTACTTC,CASSIPRGQETQYF
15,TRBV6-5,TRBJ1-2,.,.,TGTGCCAGCAGCCCGAACTTCGGGACTCTCTATGGCTACACCTTC,CASSPNFGTLYGYTF